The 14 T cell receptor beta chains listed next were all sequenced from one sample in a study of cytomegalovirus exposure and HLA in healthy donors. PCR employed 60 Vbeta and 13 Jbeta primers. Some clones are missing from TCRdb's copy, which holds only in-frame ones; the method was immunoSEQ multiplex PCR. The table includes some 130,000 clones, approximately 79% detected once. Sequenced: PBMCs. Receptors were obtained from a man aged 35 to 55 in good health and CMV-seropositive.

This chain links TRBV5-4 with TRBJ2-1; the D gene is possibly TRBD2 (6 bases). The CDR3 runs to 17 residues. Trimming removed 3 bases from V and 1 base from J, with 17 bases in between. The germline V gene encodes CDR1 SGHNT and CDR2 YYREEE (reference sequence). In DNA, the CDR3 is TGTGCCAGCAGCTCGAGGAGTCGGGACTTTTCCTACAATGAGCAGTTCTTC. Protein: CASSSRSRDFSYNEQFF.

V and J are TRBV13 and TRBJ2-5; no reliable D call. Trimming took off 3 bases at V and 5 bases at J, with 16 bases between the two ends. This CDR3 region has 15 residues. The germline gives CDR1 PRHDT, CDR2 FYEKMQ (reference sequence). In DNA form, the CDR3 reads TGTGCCAGCAGCTTCGAATCGAGATCGGAGGAGACCCAGTACTTC. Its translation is CASSFESRSEETQYF.

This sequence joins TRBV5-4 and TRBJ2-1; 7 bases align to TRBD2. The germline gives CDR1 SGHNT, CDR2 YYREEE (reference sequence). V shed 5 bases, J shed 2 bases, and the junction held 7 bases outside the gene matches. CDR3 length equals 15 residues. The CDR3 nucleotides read TGTGCCAGCAGTACCCCTGCGGGGGCCTACAATGAGCAGTTCTTC. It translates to CASSTPAGAYNEQFF. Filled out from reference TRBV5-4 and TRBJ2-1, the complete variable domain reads ETGVTQSPTHLIKTRGQQVTLRCSSQSGHNTVSWYQQALGQGPQFIFQYYREEENGRGNFPPRFSGLQFPNYSSELNVNALELDDSALYLCASSTPAGAYNEQFFGPGTRLTVL.

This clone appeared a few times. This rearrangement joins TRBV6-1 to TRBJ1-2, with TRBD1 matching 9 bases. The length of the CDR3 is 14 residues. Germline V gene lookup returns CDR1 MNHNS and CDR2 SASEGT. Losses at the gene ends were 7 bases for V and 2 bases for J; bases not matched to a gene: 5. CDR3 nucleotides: TGTGCCAGCACCCCCGGGACAGGGAACTATGGCTACACCTTC. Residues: CASTPGTGNYGYTF.

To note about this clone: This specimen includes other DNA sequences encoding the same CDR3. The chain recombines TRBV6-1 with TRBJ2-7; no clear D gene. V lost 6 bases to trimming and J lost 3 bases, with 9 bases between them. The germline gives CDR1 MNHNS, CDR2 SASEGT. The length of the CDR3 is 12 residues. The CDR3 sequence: CASSLGDYEQYF. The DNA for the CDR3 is TGTGCCAGCAGCCTAGGAGACTACGAGCAGTACTTC.

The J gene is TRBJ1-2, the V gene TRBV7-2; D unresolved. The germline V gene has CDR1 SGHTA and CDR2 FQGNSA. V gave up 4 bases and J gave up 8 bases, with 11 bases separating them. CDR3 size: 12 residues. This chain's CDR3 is CASSSSNGGYTF. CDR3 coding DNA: TGTGCCAGCAGCTCCTCGAATGGCGGCTACACCTTC.

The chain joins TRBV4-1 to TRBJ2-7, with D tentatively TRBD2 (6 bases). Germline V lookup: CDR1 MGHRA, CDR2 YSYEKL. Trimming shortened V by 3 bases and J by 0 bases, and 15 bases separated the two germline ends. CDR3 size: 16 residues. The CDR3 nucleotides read TGCGCCAGCAGCCAGGACCCGGGAGTACCCTCCTACGAGCAGTACTTC. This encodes CASSQDPGVPSYEQYF.

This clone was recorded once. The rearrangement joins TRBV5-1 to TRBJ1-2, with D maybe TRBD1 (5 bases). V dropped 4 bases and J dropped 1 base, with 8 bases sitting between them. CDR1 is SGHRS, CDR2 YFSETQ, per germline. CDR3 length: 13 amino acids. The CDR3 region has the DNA TGCGCCAGCAGCGTGGACATTAACTATGGCTACACCTTC. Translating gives CASSVDINYGYTF.

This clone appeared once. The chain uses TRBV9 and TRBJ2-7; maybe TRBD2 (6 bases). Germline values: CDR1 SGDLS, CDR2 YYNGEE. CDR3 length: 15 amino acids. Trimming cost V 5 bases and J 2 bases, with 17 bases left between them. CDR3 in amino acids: CASSLRSGVTYEQYF. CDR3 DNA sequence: TGTGCCAGCAGTCTACGTTCGGGGGTAACCTACGAGCAGTACTTC.

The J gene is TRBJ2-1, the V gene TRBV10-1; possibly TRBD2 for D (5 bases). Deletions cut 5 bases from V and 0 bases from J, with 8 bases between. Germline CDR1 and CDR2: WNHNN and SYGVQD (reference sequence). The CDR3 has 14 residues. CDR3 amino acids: CASSRESSYNEQFF. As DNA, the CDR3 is TGCGCCAGCAGTCGGGAAAGCTCCTACAATGAGCAGTTCTTC.

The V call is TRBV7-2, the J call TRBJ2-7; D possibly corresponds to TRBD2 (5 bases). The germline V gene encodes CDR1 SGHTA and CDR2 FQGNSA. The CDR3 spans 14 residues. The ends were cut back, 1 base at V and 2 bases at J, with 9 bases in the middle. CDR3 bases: TGTGCCAGCAGCTTAGGGACTGGTGCCTACGAGCAGTACTTC. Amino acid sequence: CASSLGTGAYEQYF.

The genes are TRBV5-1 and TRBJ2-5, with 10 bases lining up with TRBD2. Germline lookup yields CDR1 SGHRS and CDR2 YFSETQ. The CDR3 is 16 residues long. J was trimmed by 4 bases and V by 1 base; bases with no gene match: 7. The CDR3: CASSLSSGRGGETQYF. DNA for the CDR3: TGCGCCAGCAGCTTGTCCAGCGGGAGGGGAGGAGAGACCCAGTACTTC.

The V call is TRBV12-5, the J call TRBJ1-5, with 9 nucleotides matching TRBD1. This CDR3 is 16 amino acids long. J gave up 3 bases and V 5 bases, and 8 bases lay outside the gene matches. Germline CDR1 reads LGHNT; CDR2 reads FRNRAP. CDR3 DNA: TGTGCTAGTGGTCAAGGCGGACAGGGGTTCAATCAGCCCCAGCATTTT. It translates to CASGQGGQGFNQPQHF.

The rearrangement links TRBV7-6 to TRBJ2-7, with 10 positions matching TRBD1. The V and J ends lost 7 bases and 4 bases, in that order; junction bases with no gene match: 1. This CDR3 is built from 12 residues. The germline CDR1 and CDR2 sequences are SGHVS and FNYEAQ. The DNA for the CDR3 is TGTGCCAGCATGGGACAGGGGTACGAGCAGTACTTC. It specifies CASMGQGYEQYF.